The rows below give T cell receptor beta chains drawn from one sample of a study of read filtering for tumor transcriptome and immune sequencing. From the reads, TCRdb called clonotypes with MiXCR, one entry per CDR3 protein. Of approximately 6,100 distinct CDR3 sequences listed, around 24% are singletons. The specimen was a population of CD138-negative cells sorted from bone marrow. These receptors all stem from a donor aged 40 or older with multiple myeloma. Each CDR3 is given with its conserved first and last residue. Each record gives: clone size, D gene, J gene, V gene, CDR3 DNA, CDR3 protein. D genes are given only for firm matches. Rows may omit the clone size; those that give it use once, few, many or a size class.

abundance: medium-sized; d_gene: TRBD2; j_gene: TRBJ2-1; v_gene: TRBV29-1; CDR3nt: TGCAGCGCTCCGGCATCGACTAGCGGGGCTCCCAATGAGCAGTTCTTC; CDR3aa: CSAPASTSGAPNEQFF
abundance: many; d_gene: -; j_gene: TRBJ2-7; v_gene: TRBV20-1; CDR3nt: TGCAGTGCTGCAACAGGAGAGAACTACGAGCAGTACTTC; CDR3aa: CSAATGENYEQYF
abundance: large; d_gene: TRBD2; j_gene: TRBJ2-1; v_gene: TRBV29-1; CDR3nt: TGCAGCGTGCGGGAGTCCCACTACAATGAGCAGTTCTTC; CDR3aa: CSVRESHYNEQFF
abundance: large; d_gene: -; j_gene: TRBJ2-1; v_gene: TRBV23-1; CDR3nt: TGCGCCAGCAGTCAATATGGAAACGATGAGCAGTTCTTC; CDR3aa: CASSQYGNDEQFF
abundance: many; d_gene: TRBD2; j_gene: TRBJ2-3; v_gene: TRBV11-2; CDR3nt: TGTGCCAGCAGCCCCCAAGGGTTAGCGGGGACAGATACGCAGTATTTT; CDR3aa: CASSPQGLAGTDTQYF
abundance: -; d_gene: TRBD2; j_gene: TRBJ2-1; v_gene: TRBV7-2; CDR3nt: TGTGCCAGCAGCATGGGACTAGCGGGAAATGAGCAGTTCTTC; CDR3aa: CASSMGLAGNEQFF
abundance: many; d_gene: -; j_gene: TRBJ2-3; v_gene: TRBV5-1; CDR3nt: TGCGCCAGCAGCCCCGGCCAGCAGGCAGATACGCAGTATTTT; CDR3aa: CASSPGQQADTQYF
abundance: many; d_gene: -; j_gene: TRBJ1-3; v_gene: TRBV4-3; CDR3nt: TGCGCCAGCAGCCACGGGACCTCCGCGTTCTCTGGAAACACCATATATTTT; CDR3aa: CASSHGTSAFSGNTIYF
abundance: -; d_gene: TRBD2; j_gene: TRBJ2-1; v_gene: TRBV6-4; CDR3nt: TGTGCCAGCAGTGAAGAACTAGCGGGAGTAGGGAACAATGAGCAGTTCTTC; CDR3aa: CASSEELAGVGNNEQFF
abundance: many; d_gene: TRBD1; j_gene: TRBJ1-2; v_gene: TRBV7-9; CDR3nt: TGTGCCAGCAGCTTAACAGGGGAGGATGGCTACACCTTC; CDR3aa: CASSLTGEDGYTF
abundance: many; d_gene: -; j_gene: TRBJ2-1; v_gene: TRBV7-9; CDR3nt: TGTGCCAGCAGCTTTGAAGTCCGGGACATGTTCTACAATGAGCAGTTCTTC; CDR3aa: CASSFEVRDMFYNEQFF
abundance: many; d_gene: TRBD2; j_gene: TRBJ2-1; v_gene: TRBV20-1; CDR3nt: TGCAGTGCCAGACTAGCGGGGGGGCCAAAAAATGAGCAGTTCTTC; CDR3aa: CSARLAGGPKNEQFF
abundance: medium-sized; d_gene: TRBD1; j_gene: TRBJ2-1; v_gene: TRBV29-1; CDR3nt: TGCAGCGTCCCCCGTGGACAGGGGTTCTATGAGCAGTTCTTC; CDR3aa: CSVPRGQGFYEQFF
abundance: many; d_gene: TRBD2; j_gene: TRBJ2-3; v_gene: TRBV11-2; CDR3nt: TGTGCCAGCAGCCCTACGGGACTAGCGGGAGAGAGGGACACAGATACGCAGTATTTT; CDR3aa: CASSPTGLAGERDTDTQYF